This T cell receptor (beta chain) was retrieved from a study of post-analysis software for immune sequencing data. About this clonotype itself: What it binds is unknown. The germline gene is not matched at one end of the junction; a read error may be the cause.

Unique molecular identifiers tagged the TCR beta cDNA libraries. The source material, about 0.95 to 10 million T cells, gave rise to 400,000 to 600,000 cDNA molecules. TCRdb processed the PCR reads anew with MiXCR; each CDR3 protein has one entry. Of 650,000 to 850,000 distinct CDR3 sequences in the sample, about 43% were seen once. Study-level findings and limits: Versus controls, multiple sclerosis patients showed significantly lower diversity (normalized Chao1). A handful of TRBV segments were more frequent in patients than controls; TRBV5-6, TRBV5-1 and TRBV20-1 belonged to this group.

The CDR3 has 19 residues. From germline, CDR1 is KGHDR and CDR2 SFDVKD. The TCR comes from a girl under 18 with multiple sclerosis. The rearrangement uses TRBV24-1 and TRBJ2-1; 11 positions agree with TRBD2. Sequencing was carried out using blood. CDR3 region: CAASDPGTSGGSSYNEQFF. DNA of the CDR3: TGTGCCGCCAGTGATCCGGGAACTAGCGGGGGAAGCTCCTACAATGAGCAGTTCTTC.